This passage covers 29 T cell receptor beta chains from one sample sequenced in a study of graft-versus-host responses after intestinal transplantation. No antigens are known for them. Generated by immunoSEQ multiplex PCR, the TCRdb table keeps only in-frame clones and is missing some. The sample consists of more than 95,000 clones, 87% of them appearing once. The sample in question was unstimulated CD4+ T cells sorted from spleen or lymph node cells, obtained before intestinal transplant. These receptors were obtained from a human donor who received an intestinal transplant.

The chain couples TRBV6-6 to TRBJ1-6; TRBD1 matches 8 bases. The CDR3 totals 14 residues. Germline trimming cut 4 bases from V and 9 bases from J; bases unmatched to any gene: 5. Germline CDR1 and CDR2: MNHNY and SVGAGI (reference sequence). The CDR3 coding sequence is TGTGCCAGCAGTTCGGAACAGGGGGTTTCACCCCTCCACTTT. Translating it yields CASSSEQGVSPLHF.

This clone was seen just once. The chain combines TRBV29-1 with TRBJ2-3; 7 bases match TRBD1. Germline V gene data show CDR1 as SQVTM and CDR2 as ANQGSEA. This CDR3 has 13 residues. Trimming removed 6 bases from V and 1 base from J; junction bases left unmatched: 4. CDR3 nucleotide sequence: TGCAGCGTAGGGGACAGAGGCACAGATACGCAGTATTTT. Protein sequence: CSVGDRGTDTQYF.

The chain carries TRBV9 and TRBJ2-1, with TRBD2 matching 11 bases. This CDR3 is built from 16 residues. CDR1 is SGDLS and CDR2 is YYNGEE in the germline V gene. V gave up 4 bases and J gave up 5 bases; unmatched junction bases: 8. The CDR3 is CASSSGTSGSNNEQFF. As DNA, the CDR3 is TGTGCCAGCAGCTCAGGCACTAGCGGGAGCAACAATGAGCAGTTCTTC.

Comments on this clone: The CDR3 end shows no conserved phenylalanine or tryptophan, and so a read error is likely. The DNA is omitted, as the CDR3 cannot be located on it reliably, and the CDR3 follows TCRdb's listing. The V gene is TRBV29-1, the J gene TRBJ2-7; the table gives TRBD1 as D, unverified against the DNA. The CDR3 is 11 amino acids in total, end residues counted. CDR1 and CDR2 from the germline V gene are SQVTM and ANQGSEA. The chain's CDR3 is CSGKTGTGYVY.

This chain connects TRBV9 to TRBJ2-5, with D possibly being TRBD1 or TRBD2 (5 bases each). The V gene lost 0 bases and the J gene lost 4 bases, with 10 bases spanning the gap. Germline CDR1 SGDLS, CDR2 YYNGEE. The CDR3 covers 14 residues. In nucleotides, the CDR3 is TGTGCCAGCAGCGTAGCTTGGGGGTTAGAGACCCAGTACTTC. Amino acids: CASSVAWGLETQYF.

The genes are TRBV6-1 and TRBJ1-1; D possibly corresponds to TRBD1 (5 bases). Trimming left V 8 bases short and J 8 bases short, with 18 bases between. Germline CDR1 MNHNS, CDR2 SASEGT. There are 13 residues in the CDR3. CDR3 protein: CASRIGGGGEAFF. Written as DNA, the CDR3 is TGTGCCAGCCGTATCGGGGGGGGAGGCGAAGCTTTCTTT.

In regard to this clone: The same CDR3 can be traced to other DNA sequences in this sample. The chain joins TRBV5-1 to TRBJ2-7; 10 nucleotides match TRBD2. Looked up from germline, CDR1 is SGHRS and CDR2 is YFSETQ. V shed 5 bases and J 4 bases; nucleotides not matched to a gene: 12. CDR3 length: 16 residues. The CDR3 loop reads CASSPQRGSGGYEQYF. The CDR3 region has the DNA TGCGCCAGCAGTCCCCAACGGGGTAGCGGGGGGTACGAGCAGTACTTC.

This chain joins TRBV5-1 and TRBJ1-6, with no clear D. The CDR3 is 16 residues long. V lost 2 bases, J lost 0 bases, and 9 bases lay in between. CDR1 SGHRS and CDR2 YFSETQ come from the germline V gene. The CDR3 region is CASSFEGRSYNSPLHF. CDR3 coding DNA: TGCGCCAGCAGCTTCGAGGGCCGCTCCTATAATTCACCCCTCCACTTT. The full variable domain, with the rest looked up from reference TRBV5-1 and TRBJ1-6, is KAGVTQTPRYLIKTRGQQVTLSCSPISGHRSVSWYQQTPGQGLQFLFEYFSETQRNKGNFPGRFSGRQFSNSRSEMNVSTLELGDSALYLCASSFEGRSYNSPLHFGNGTRLTVT.

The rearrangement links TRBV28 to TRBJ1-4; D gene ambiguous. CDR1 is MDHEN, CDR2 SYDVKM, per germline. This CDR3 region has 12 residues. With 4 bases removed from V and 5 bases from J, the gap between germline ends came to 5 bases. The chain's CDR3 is CASSSSNEKLFF. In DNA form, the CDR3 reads TGTGCCAGCAGTTCCTCCAATGAAAAACTGTTTTTT.

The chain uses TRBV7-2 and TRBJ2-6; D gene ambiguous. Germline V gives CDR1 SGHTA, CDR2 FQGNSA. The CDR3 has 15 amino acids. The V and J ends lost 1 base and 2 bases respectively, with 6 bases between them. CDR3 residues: CASSLVGTGANVLTF. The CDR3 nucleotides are TGTGCCAGCAGCTTAGTGGGGACTGGGGCCAACGTCCTGACTTTC.

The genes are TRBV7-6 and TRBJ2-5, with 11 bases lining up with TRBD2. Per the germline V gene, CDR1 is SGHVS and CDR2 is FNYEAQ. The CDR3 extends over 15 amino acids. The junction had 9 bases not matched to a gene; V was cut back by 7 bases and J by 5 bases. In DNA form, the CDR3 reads TGTGCCAGCAATCCGACTAGCGGGGCCCGGGAGACCCAGTACTTC. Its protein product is CASNPTSGARETQYF.

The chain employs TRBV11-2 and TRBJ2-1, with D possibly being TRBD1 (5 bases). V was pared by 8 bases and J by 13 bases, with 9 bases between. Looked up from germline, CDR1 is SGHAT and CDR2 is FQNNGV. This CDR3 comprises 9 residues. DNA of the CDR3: TGTGCCAGCGGGGCACCCCAGTTCTTC. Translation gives CASGAPQFF.

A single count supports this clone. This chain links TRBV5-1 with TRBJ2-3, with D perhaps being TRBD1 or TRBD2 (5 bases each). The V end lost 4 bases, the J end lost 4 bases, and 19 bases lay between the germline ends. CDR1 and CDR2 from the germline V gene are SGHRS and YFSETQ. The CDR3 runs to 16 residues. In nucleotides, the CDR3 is TGCGCCAGCAGCCGAACTGGGACCACAGAATCAGATACGCAGTATTTT. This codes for CASSRTGTTESDTQYF.

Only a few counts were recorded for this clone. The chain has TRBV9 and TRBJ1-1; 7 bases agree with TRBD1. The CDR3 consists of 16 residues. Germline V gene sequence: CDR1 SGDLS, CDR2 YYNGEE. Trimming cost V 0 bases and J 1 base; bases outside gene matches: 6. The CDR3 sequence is CASSVEYRGGNTEAFF. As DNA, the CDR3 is TGTGCCAGCAGCGTAGAGTACAGGGGAGGGAACACTGAAGCTTTCTTT.

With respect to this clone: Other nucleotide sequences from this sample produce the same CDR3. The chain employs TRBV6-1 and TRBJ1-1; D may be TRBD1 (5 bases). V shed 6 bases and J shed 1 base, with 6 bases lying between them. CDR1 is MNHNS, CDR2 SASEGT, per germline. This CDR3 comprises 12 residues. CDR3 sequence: CASSRANTEAFF. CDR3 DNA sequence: TGTGCCAGCAGCAGGGCGAACACTGAAGCTTTCTTT.

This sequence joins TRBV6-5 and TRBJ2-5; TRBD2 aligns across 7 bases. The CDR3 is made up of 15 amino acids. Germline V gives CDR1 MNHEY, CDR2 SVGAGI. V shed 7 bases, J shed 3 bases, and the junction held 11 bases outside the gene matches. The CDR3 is CASKDSGLSEETQYF. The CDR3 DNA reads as TGTGCCAGCAAGGATAGCGGGTTATCGGAAGAGACCCAGTACTTC.

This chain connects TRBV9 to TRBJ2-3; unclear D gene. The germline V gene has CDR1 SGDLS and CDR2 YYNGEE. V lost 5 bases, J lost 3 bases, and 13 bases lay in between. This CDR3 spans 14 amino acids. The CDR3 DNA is TGTGCCAGCAGTCGGGTAGCCCCTACAGATACGCAGTATTTT. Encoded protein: CASSRVAPTDTQYF.

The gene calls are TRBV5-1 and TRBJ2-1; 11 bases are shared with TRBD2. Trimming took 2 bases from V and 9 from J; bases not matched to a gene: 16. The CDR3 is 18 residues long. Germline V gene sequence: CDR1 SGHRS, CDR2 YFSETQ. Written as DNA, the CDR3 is TGCGCCAGCAGCTTTCCAATAGCGGGAGGGCGGGAAATGACTGAGCAGTTCTTC. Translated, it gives CASSFPIAGGREMTEQFF.

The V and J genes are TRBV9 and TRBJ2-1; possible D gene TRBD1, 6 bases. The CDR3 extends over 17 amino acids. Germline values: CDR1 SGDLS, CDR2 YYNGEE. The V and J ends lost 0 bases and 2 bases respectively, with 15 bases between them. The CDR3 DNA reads TGTGCCAGCAGCGTAGAGGCAGGCAGGGGCACCTACAATGAGCAGTTCTTC. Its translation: CASSVEAGRGTYNEQFF.

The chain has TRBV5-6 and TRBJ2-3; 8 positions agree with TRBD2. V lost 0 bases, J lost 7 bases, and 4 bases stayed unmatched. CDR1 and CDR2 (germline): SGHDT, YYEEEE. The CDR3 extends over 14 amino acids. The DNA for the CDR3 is TGTGCCAGCAGCTTGGGACGGGGGGGCCATACGCAGTATTTT. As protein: CASSLGRGGHTQYF.

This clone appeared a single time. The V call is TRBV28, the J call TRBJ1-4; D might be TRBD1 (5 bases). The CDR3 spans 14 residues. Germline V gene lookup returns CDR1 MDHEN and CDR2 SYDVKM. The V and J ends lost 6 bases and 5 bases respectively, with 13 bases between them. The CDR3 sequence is CASSLTAINEKLFF. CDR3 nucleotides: TGTGCCAGCAGCTTGACAGCGATCAATGAAAAACTGTTTTTT.

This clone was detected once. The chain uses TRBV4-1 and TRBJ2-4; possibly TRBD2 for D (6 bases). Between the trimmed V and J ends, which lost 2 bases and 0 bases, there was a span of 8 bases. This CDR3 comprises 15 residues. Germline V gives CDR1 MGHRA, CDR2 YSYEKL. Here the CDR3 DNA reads TGCGCCAGCAGCCAAATAGCGGTAGCCAAAAACATTCAGTACTTC. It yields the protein CASSQIAVAKNIQYF.

The CDR3 DNA sequence: TGTGCCAGCAGCACAGATACGCAGTATTTT. Translation: CASSTDTQYF. The chain has TRBV2 and TRBJ2-3; D is ambiguous. This CDR3 has 10 amino acids. Germline lookup yields CDR1 SNHLY and CDR2 FYNNEI. The V end lost 6 bases, the J end lost 2 bases, and 0 bases lay between the germline ends.

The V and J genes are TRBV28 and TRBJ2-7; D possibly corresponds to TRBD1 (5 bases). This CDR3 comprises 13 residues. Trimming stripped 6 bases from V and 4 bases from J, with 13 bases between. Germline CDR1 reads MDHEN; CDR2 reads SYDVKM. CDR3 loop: CASSTRAIYEQYF. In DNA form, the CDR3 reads TGTGCCAGCAGCACCAGGGCAATATACGAGCAGTACTTC.

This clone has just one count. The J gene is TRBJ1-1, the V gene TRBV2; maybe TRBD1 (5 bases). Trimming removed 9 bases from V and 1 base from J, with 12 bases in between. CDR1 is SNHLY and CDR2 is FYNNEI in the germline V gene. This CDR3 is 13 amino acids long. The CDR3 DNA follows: TGTGCCAGGAGAGACAGCCCGAACACTGAAGCTTTCTTT. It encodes CARRDSPNTEAFF.

CDR3 sequence: CASSFDSSYNSPLHF. Here the CDR3 DNA reads TGTGCCAGCAGTTTCGACAGCTCCTATAATTCACCCCTCCACTTT. This chain uses TRBV28 with TRBJ1-6, with a tentative D call TRBD1 (5 bases). V lost 3 bases and J 0 bases, leaving 6 bases between the germline ends. The CDR3 loop spans 15 amino acids. Germline V CDR1 and CDR2: MDHEN, SYDVKM.

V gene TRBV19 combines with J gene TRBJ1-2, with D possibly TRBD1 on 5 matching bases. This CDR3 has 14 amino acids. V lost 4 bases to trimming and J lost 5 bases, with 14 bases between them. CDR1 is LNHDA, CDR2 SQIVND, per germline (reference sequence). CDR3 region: CASSTHDRLYGYTF. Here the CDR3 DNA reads TGTGCCAGTAGTACCCACGACAGACTATATGGCTACACCTTC.

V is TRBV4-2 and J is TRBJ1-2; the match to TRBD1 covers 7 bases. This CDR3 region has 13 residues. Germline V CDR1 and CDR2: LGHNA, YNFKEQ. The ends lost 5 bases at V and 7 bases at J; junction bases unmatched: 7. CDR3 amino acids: CASSGRDSPGYTF. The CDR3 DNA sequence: TGTGCCAGCAGCGGCCGGGACAGCCCTGGCTACACCTTC.

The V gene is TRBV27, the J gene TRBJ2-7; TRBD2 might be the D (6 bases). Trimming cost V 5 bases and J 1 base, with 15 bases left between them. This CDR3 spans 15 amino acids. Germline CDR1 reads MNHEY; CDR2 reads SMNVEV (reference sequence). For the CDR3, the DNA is TGTGCCAGCAGTCAAAGATCAGCGGGTTCCTACGAGCAGTACTTC. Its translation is CASSQRSAGSYEQYF.